Below, 25 T cell receptor beta chains from the same sample are listed, as sequenced in a study of OX40 agonist ivuxolimab in advanced cancers. Libraries were prepared by immunoSEQ multiplex PCR; TCRdb keeps only in-frame clonotypes and omits some of them. Here the sample spans tens of thousands of clones, 80% to 95% being singletons. The sample consisted of CD4+ or CD8+ T cells sorted from blood, taken in a trial of the OX40 agonist ivuxolimab. These receptors originate from an adult with an advanced solid tumor such as melanoma, head and neck, liver or kidney cancer.

The chain combines TRBV28 with TRBJ1-4; tentatively, D is TRBD1 (6 bases). V lost 8 bases, J lost 6 bases, and 16 bases lay in between. This CDR3 is 14 amino acids long. Germline CDR1 MDHEN, CDR2 SYDVKM. Here the CDR3 reads CASALGGQDEKLFF. CDR3 DNA sequence: TGTGCCAGCGCCCTGGGGGGGCAGGATGAAAAACTGTTTTTT.

CDR3 region: CASSLAGPSTDTQYF. The CDR3 DNA reads TGCGCCAGCAGCTTGGCCGGGCCTAGCACAGATACGCAGTATTTT. J is TRBJ2-3 and V is TRBV5-1; D uncertain. Trimming shortened V by 0 bases and J by 0 bases, and 8 bases separated the two germline ends. CDR3 size: 15 residues. The germline CDR1 and CDR2 sequences are SGHRS and YFSETQ.

V usage is TRBV5-1 and J usage is TRBJ1-2; D is uncertain. The V gene lost 5 bases and the J gene lost 0 bases, with 5 bases spanning the gap. This CDR3 has 12 residues. Germline V gene sequence: CDR1 SGHRS, CDR2 YFSETQ. The chain's CDR3 is CASRTTNYGYTF. The CDR3 DNA sequence: TGCGCCAGCAGGACTACTAACTATGGCTACACCTTC.

The chain has TRBV2 and TRBJ1-6; D ambiguous. V dropped 2 bases and J dropped 10 bases, with 9 bases sitting between them. CDR1 is SNHLY, CDR2 FYNNEI, per germline. The CDR3 is made up of 13 amino acids. CDR3 bases: TGTGCCAGCAGTGAATCGAGGGAATCACCCCTCCACTTT. Translated, it gives CASSESRESPLHF.

The chain employs TRBV19 and TRBJ2-3, with TRBD2 matching 10 bases. The germline CDR1 and CDR2 sequences are LNHDA and SQIVND (reference sequence). This CDR3 spans 16 amino acids. V gave up 5 bases and J gave up 0 bases; unmatched junction bases: 5. The DNA for the CDR3 is TGTGCCAGTAGTTTAACTAGCGGGACTAGCACAGATACGCAGTATTTT. It specifies CASSLTSGTSTDTQYF.

The rearrangement uses TRBV10-3 and TRBJ2-3, with D perhaps matching TRBD2 (6 bases). The germline gives CDR1 ENHRY, CDR2 SYGVKD. Trimming cost V 10 bases and J 4 bases, with 12 bases left between them. This CDR3 has 12 amino acids. CDR3 sequence (DNA): TGTGCCAGCTCGTGGGGGGCAGATACGCAGTATTTT. It is translated as CASSWGADTQYF.

CDR3 nucleotides: TGTGCCAGCTCAAGGGCAGCGAACACTGAAGCTTTCTTT. Residues: CASSRAANTEAFF. The chain employs TRBV18 and TRBJ1-1, with D hard to call. This CDR3 has 13 amino acids. V shed 5 bases and J shed 1 base, with 8 bases lying between them. Germline CDR1 reads KGHSH; CDR2 reads LQKENI.

The J gene is TRBJ2-3, the V gene TRBV5-1; tentatively, D is TRBD2 (6 bases). Germline CDR1 reads SGHRS; CDR2 reads YFSETQ. Trimming shortened V by 8 bases and J by 1 base, and 14 bases separated the two germline ends. The CDR3 totals 14 residues. CDR3 amino acids: CASRRGAGTDTQYF. The CDR3 bases are TGCGCCAGTAGGAGGGGAGCCGGCACAGATACGCAGTATTTT.

Worth noting for this clone: The sample has other DNA sequences that encode this CDR3 too. The chain employs TRBV19 and TRBJ1-2; D call uncertain. Trimming removed 3 bases from V and 3 bases from J, with 5 bases in between. Germline V gene data show CDR1 as LNHDA and CDR2 as SQIVND (reference sequence). The CDR3 extends over 12 amino acids. In DNA, the CDR3 is TGTGCCAGTAGTATTGGGGACTATGGCTACACCTTC. This codes for CASSIGDYGYTF.

This chain connects TRBV7-2 to TRBJ2-5; TRBD2 matches 13 bases. CDR1 is SGHTA, CDR2 FQGNSA, per germline. The CDR3 is 16 amino acids. Trimming at V came to 4 bases and at J to 8 bases, leaving 10 bases not matched to a gene. This CDR3 is CASSSSTGTSGATQYF. The CDR3 bases are TGTGCCAGCAGCTCGTCGACCGGGACTAGCGGGGCTACCCAGTACTTC.

This chain uses TRBV5-4 with TRBJ1-2; 7 bases fit TRBD1. The V segment lost 0 bases and the J segment 1 base; nucleotides outside the gene matches: 6. The CDR3 sequence is 16 residues long. CDR1 and CDR2 from the germline V gene are SGHNT and YYREEE (reference sequence). The CDR3 DNA reads TGTGCCAGCAGCTTGGAGACAGGGCAAATTAACTATGGCTACACCTTC. This encodes CASSLETGQINYGYTF.

This clone came up a few times. This rearrangement joins TRBV27 to TRBJ1-2; D is possibly TRBD1 (5 bases). Germline values: CDR1 MNHEY, CDR2 SMNVEV (reference sequence). The CDR3 has 12 amino acids. Trimming took off 3 bases at V and 7 bases at J, with 9 bases between the two ends. For the CDR3, the DNA is TGTGCCAGCAGTTTTGGGGCCGGTGGCTACACCTTC. It translates to CASSFGAGGYTF.

This sequence joins TRBV19 and TRBJ2-5; D may match TRBD1 or TRBD2 (5 bases each). Germline-derived CDR1 and CDR2 are LNHDA and SQIVND (reference sequence). V dropped 7 bases and J dropped 7 bases, with 19 bases sitting between them. CDR3 length: 14 residues. The CDR3: CASTPGWGSGTQYF. Here the CDR3 DNA reads TGTGCCAGTACCCCAGGGTGGGGGTCCGGGACCCAGTACTTC.

This clone was seen a few times. This sequence joins TRBV10-3 and TRBJ2-2; D possibly corresponds to TRBD2 (6 bases). Per germline, CDR1 ENHRY and CDR2 SYGVKD. This CDR3 spans 14 amino acids. Between the trimmed V and J ends, which lost 8 bases and 3 bases, there was a span of 13 bases. The CDR3 region is CAIGGTVDTGELFF. CDR3 DNA: TGTGCCATCGGGGGGACCGTGGACACCGGGGAGCTGTTTTTT.

The CDR3 DNA is TGCGCCAGCAGCTTCTCAGGGATCTATGGCTACACCTTC. Protein: CASSFSGIYGYTF. The chain recombines TRBV5-1 with TRBJ1-2; D perhaps matches TRBD1 (5 bases). Trimming pared 2 bases from V and 4 bases from J, leaving 9 bases between. The length of the CDR3 is 13 residues. Germline V lookup: CDR1 SGHRS, CDR2 YFSETQ.

The chain joins TRBV4-1 to TRBJ1-5, with D unresolved. The V end was cut by 0 bases, the J end by 7 bases, with 13 bases between. The CDR3 covers 15 residues. Germline values: CDR1 MGHRA, CDR2 YSYEKL. CDR3 amino acids: CASSQDPGILQPQHF. The DNA for the CDR3 is TGCGCCAGCAGCCAAGATCCCGGGATCCTGCAGCCCCAGCATTTT.

V is TRBV27 and J is TRBJ2-7; the match to TRBD1 covers 7 bases. The CDR3 is 14 residues long. V lost 5 bases and J lost 0; bases outside the gene matches: 4. The germline CDR1 and CDR2 sequences are MNHEY and SMNVEV (reference sequence). The CDR3 DNA sequence: TGTGCCAGCAGTCGAGACAGGGACTCCTACGAGCAGTACTTC. Its translation: CASSRDRDSYEQYF.

This chain links TRBV7-8 with TRBJ1-5; 8 bases match TRBD1. CDR1 and CDR2 (germline): SGHVS, FQNEAQ. The CDR3 covers 15 residues. With 5 bases clipped from V and 6 bases from J, the junction kept 9 bases outside the gene matches. CDR3 sequence reads: CASSQRTGWGQPQHF. Here the CDR3 DNA reads TGTGCCAGCAGCCAGCGGACAGGGTGGGGTCAGCCCCAGCATTTT.

The V gene is TRBV11-3, the J gene TRBJ1-1, with D maybe TRBD1 (5 bases). The V end lost 2 bases, the J end lost 2 bases, and 18 bases lay between the germline ends. The CDR3 totals 17 residues. CDR1 is SGHNT and CDR2 is YENEEA in the germline V gene. Here the CDR3 DNA reads TGTGCCAGCAGCTTAAGGGATGGGTGGGGCAGCAACACTGAAGCTTTCTTT. This gives the protein CASSLRDGWGSNTEAFF.

The chain employs TRBV2 and TRBJ1-4; D ambiguous. This CDR3 comprises 14 residues. Trimming took 6 bases from V and 8 from J, leaving 16 bases between them. Germline V gives CDR1 SNHLY, CDR2 FYNNEI. The CDR3 sequence: CASREGSSKEKLFF. As DNA, the CDR3 is TGTGCCAGCAGGGAGGGATCGAGCAAAGAAAAACTGTTTTTT.

The chain carries TRBV18 and TRBJ2-1; weak D call: TRBD1 (6 bases). Germline V gene lookup returns CDR1 KGHSH and CDR2 LQKENI. The V gene lost 3 bases and the J gene lost 0 bases, with 9 bases spanning the gap. The CDR3 totals 15 residues. CDR3 bases: TGTGCCAGCTCACCGGACAGTGACTCCTACAATGAGCAGTTCTTC. Its protein is CASSPDSDSYNEQFF.

The genes are TRBV29-1 and TRBJ2-1; 8 bases fit TRBD2. V was pared by 8 bases and J by 4 bases, with 1 base of the junction left unmatched. Germline V gene data show CDR1 as SQVTM and CDR2 as ANQGSEA. The CDR3 spans 11 residues. The CDR3 reads CSSGGYNEQFF. CDR3 in DNA: TGCAGCTCGGGGGGGTACAATGAGCAGTTCTTC.

The chain combines TRBV27 with TRBJ1-5; TRBD1 might be the D (6 bases). Deletions cut 3 bases from V and 7 bases from J, with 10 bases between. Per germline, CDR1 MNHEY and CDR2 SMNVEV (reference sequence). The CDR3 has 13 amino acids. The CDR3 nucleotides are TGTGCCAGCAGTTTTCGGGGGCTCCAGCCCCAGCATTTT. Amino acid sequence: CASSFRGLQPQHF.

V and J are TRBV7-8 and TRBJ1-2; TRBD1 might be the D (5 bases). In germline, CDR1 is SGHVS, CDR2 FQNEAQ. V was cut by 5 bases and J by 3 bases, with 13 bases left in between. The CDR3 sequence is 14 residues long. CDR3 DNA sequence: TGTGCCAGCAGCCCCCGTTCGGGGGACTATGGCTACACCTTC. It encodes CASSPRSGDYGYTF.

This chain connects TRBV7-9 to TRBJ1-1; the D gene is possibly TRBD1 (5 bases). Germline CDR1 reads SEHNR; CDR2 reads FQNEAQ (reference sequence). CDR3 size: 16 residues. Trimming left V 3 bases short and J 0 bases short, with 14 bases between. CDR3 nucleotide sequence: TGTGCCAGCAGCTTCTCAGGGTTGACCATGAACACTGAAGCTTTCTTT. It translates to CASSFSGLTMNTEAFF.